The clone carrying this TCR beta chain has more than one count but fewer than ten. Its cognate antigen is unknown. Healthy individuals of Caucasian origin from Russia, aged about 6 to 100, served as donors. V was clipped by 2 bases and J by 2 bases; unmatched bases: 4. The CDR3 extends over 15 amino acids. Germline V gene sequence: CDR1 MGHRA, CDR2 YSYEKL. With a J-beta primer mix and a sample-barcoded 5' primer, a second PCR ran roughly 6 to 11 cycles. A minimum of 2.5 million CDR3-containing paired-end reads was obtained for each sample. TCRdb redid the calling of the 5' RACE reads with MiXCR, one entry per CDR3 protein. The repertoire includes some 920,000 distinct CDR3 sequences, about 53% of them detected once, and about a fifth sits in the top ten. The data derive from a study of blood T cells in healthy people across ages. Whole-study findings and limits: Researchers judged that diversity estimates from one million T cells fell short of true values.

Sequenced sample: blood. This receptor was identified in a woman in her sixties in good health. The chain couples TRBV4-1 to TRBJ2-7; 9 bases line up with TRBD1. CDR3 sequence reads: CASSQSRDRAYEQYF. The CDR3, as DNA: TGCGCCAGCAGCCAATCCCGGGACAGGGCCTACGAGCAGTACTTC.